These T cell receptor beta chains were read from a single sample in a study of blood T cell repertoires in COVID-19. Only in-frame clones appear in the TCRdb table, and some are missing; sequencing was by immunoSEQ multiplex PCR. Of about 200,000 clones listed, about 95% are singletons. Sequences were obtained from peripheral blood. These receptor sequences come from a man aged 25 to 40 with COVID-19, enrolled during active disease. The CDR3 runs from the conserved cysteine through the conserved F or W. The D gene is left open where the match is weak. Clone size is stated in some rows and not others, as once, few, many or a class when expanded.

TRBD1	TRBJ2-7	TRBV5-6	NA	CASSPGQGMEQYF	TGTGCCAGCAGCCCGGGACAGGGGATGGAGCAGTACTTC
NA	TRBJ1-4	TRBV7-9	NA	CASNLGTGEKLFF	TGTGCCAGCAACCTGGGGACTGGCGAAAAACTGTTTTTT
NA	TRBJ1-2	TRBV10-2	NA	CASSVGAGGYTF	TGCGCCAGCAGCGTCGGAGCCGGTGGCTACACCTTC
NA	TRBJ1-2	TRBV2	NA	CASSDSGISGYTF	TGTGCCAGCAGTGATTCGGGGATTAGTGGCTACACCTTC
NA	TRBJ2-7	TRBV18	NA	CASSPREATGYEQYF	TGTGCCAGCTCACCACGGGAGGCGACAGGGTACGAGCAGTACTTC
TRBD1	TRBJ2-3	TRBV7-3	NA	CASSRQGQSTDTQYF	TGTGCCAGCAGCAGACAGGGCCAAAGCACAGATACGCAGTATTTT
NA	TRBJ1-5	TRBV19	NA	CASSMDSQGEQPQHF	TGTGCCAGTAGTATGGATTCGCAGGGTGAACAGCCCCAGCATTTT
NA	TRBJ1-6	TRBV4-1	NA	CAASRAGNNSPLHF	TGCGCCGCCTCGCGGGCCGGGAATAATTCACCCCTCCACTTT
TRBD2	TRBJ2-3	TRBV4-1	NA	CASSQDSNLALAASTDTQYF	TGCGCCAGCAGCCAAGATTCCAACCTCGCGCTAGCGGCTAGCACAGATACGCAGTATTTT
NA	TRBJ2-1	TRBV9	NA	CASSGDTYNEQFF	TGTGCCAGCAGCGGGGACACCTACAATGAGCAGTTCTTC
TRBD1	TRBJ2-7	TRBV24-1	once	CATSDLAPPDRGRNHGYEQYF	TGTGCCACCAGTGATTTGGCCCCCCCCGACAGGGGGCGGAATCACGGCTACGAGCAGTACTTC
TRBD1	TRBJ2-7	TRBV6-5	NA	CASKGTGNYEQYF	TGTGCCAGCAAGGGGACAGGGAACTACGAGCAGTACTTC
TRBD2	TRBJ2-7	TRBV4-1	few	CASSQPTSGGTYEQYF	TGCGCCAGCAGCCAACCCACGAGCGGGGGGACTTACGAGCAGTACTTC
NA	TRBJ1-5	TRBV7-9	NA	CASSLAAGVSNQPQHF	TGTGCCAGCAGCTTAGCGGCAGGGGTAAGCAATCAGCCCCAGCATTTT
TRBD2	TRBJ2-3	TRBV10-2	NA	CASATSGYTDTQYF	TGCGCCAGCGCGACTAGCGGTTACACAGATACGCAGTATTTT
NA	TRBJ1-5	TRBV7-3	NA	CASSLTGNQPQHF	TGTGCCAGCAGCCTTACAGGGAATCAGCCCCAGCATTTT
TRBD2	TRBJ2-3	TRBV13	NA	CASSLGPPAGGPYTQYF	TGTGCCAGCAGCTTAGGCCCTCCCGCGGGGGGGCCGTATACGCAGTATTTT
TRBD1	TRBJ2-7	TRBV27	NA	CASSPRTGLGEQYF	TGTGCCAGCAGTCCGAGGACAGGCTTGGGCGAGCAGTACTTC
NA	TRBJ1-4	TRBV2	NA	CASIPGPNEKLFF	TGTGCCAGCATTCCGGGTCCTAATGAAAAACTGTTTTTT
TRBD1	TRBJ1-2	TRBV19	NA	CASSFIDRGGGYTF	TGTGCCAGTAGTTTCATCGACAGGGGTGGTGGCTACACCTTC
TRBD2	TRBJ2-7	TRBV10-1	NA	CASSGGLAAHEQYF	TGCGCCAGCAGTGGGGGACTAGCGGCACACGAGCAGTACTTC
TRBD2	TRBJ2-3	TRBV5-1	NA	CASSSPSGGADTQYF	TGCGCCAGCAGCTCCCCCAGCGGGGGAGCAGATACGCAGTATTTT
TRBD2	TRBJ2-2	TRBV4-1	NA	CASSPKRLAGGNTGELFF	TGCGCCAGCAGCCCAAAGAGACTAGCGGGGGGGAACACCGGGGAGCTGTTTTTT
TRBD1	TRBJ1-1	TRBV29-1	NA	CSSRQGEGTEAFF	TGCAGCTCACGACAGGGCGAGGGGACTGAAGCTTTCTTT
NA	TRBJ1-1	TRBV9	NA	CASSVAGQRGNTEAFF	TGTGCCAGCAGCGTAGCCGGACAGAGGGGGAACACTGAAGCTTTCTTT
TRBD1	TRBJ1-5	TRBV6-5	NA	CASTGTGYQPQHF	TGTGCCAGCACCGGGACAGGGTATCAGCCCCAGCATTTT
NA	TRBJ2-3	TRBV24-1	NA	CATSDPMEGAGDTQYF	TGTGCCACCAGTGACCCCATGGAGGGGGCAGGGGATACGCAGTATTTT
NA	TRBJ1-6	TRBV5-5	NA	CASSFQGGTYNSPLHF	TGTGCCAGCAGCTTTCAGGGCGGGACCTATAATTCACCCCTCCACTTT
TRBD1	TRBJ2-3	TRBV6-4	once	CASSRTGGVDTQYF	TGTGCCAGCAGTAGGACAGGGGGCGTGGATACGCAGTATTTT
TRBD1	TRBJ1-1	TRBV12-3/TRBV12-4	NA	CASSRTGIEAFF	TGTGCCAGCAGTCGGACAGGAATTGAAGCTTTCTTT
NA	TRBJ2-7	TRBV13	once	CASSWTEMGYYEQYF	TGTGCCAGCAGCTGGACAGAAATGGGATACTACGAGCAGTACTTC
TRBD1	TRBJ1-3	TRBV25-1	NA	CASSATGGGHSGNTIYF	TGTGCCAGCAGTGCCACAGGGGGCGGCCACTCTGGAAACACCATATATTTT
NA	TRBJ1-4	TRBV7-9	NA	CASSPGREKLFF	TGTGCCAGCAGCCCAGGCCGGGAAAAACTGTTTTTT
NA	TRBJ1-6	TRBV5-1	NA	CASRPDRDNSPLHF	TGCGCCAGCAGACCGGACAGAGATAATTCACCCCTCCACTTT
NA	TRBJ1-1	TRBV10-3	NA	CAISEPGNTEAFF	TGTGCCATCAGTGAGCCGGGGAACACTGAAGCTTTCTTT
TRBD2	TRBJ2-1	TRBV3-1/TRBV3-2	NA	CASSRLAGTYNEQFF	TGTGCCAGCAGCCGACTAGCGGGGACTTACAATGAGCAGTTCTTC
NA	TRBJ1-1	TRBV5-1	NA	CASSLVAGIEAFF	TGCGCCAGCAGCTTGGTCGCAGGGATAGAAGCTTTCTTT
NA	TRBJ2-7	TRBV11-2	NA	CASSPPGQTYEQYF	TGTGCCAGCAGCCCACCGGGACAAACCTACGAGCAGTACTTC
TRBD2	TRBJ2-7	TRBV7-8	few	CASSPGGYEQYF	TGTGCCAGCAGCCCCGGGGGGTACGAGCAGTACTTC
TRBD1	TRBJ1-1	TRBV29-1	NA	CSVNRQGNTEAFF	TGCAGCGTTAATAGACAGGGAAACACTGAAGCTTTCTTT
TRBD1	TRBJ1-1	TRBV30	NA	CAWSAGGRAEAFF	TGTGCCTGGAGTGCAGGGGGCAGGGCTGAAGCTTTCTTT
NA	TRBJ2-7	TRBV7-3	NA	CASSLFGGHEQYF	TGTGCCAGCAGCTTATTTGGTGGCCACGAGCAGTACTTC
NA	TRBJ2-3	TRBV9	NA	CASSVGEGGTDTQYF	TGTGCCAGCAGCGTAGGCGAGGGTGGCACAGATACGCAGTATTTT
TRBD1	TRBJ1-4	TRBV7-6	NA	CASSLGPTGVEKLFF	TGTGCCAGCAGCTTAGGTCCCACAGGGGTGGAAAAACTGTTTTTT
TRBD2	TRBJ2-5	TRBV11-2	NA	CASSLVRGARETQYF	TGTGCCAGCAGCTTGGTGCGGGGGGCCCGGGAGACCCAGTACTTC
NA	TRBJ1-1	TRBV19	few	CASSQAVVTEAFF	TGTGCCAGTAGTCAAGCGGTGGTCACTGAAGCTTTCTTT
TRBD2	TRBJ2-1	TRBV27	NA	CASSPTSGTYNEQFF	TGTGCCAGCAGTCCCACTAGCGGGACCTACAATGAGCAGTTCTTC
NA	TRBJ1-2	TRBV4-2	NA	CASSQEGSLYGYTF	TGTGCCAGCAGCCAAGAGGGCTCTCTCTATGGCTACACCTTC
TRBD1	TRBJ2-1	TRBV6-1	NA	CASSGGTGKFSSYNEQFF	TGTGCCAGCAGTGGGGGGACAGGGAAGTTTAGCTCCTACAATGAGCAGTTCTTC